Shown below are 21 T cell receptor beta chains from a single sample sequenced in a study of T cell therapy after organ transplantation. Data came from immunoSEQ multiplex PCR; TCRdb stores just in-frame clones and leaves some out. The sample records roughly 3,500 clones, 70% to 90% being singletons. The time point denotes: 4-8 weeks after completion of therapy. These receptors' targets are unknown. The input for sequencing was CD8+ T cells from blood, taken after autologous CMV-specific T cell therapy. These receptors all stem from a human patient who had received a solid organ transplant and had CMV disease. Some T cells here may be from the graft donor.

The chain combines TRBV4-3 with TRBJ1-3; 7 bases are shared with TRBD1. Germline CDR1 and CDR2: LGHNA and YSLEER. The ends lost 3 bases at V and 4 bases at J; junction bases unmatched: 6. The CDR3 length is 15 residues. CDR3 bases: TGCGCCAGCAGCCAGGAGAGGGGACAGGGAAACACCATATATTTT. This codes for CASSQERGQGNTIYF.

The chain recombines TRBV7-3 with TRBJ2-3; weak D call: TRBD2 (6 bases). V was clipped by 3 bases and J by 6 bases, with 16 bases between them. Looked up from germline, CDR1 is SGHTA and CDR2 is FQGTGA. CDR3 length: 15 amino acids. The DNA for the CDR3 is TGTGCCAGCAGCTTTATGGGAGGCACGGGCGATACGCAGTATTTT. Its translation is CASSFMGGTGDTQYF.

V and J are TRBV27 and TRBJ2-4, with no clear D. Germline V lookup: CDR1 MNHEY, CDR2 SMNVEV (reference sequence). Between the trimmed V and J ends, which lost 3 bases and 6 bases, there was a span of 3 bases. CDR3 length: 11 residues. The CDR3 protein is CASSFGNIQYF. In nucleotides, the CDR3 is TGTGCCAGCAGTTTTGGAAACATTCAGTACTTC.

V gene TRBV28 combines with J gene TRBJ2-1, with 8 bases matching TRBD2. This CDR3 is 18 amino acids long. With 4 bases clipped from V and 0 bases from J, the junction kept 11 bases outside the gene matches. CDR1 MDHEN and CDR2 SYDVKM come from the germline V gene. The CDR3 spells CASSSGGVGGSSYNEQFF. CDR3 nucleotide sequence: TGTGCCAGCAGTTCCGGGGGGGTCGGCGGGAGCTCCTACAATGAGCAGTTCTTC.

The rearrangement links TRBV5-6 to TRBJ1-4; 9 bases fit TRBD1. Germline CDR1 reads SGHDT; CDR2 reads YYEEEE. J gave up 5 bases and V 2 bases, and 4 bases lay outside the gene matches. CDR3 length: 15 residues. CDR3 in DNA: TGTGCCAGCAGCTTAGGGGGGACAGGGAATGAAAAACTGTTTTTT. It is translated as CASSLGGTGNEKLFF.

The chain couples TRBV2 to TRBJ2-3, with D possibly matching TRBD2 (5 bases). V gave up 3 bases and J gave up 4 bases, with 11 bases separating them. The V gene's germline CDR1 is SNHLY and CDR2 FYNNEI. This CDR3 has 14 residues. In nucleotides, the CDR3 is TGTGCCAGCAGTGACACGGGGAGTGCAGATACGCAGTATTTT. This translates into CASSDTGSADTQYF.

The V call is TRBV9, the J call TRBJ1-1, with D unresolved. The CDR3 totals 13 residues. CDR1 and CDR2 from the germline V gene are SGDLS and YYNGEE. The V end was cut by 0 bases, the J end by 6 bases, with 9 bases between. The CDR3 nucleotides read TGTGCCAGCAGCGTAGATGCTGGCGCTGAAGCTTTCTTT. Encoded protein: CASSVDAGAEAFF.

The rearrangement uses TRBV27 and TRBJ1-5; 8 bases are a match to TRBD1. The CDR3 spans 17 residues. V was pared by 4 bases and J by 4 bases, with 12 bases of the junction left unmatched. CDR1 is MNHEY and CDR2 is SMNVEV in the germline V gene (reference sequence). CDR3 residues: CASSSVAQGALNQPQHF. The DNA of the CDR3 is TGTGCCAGCAGTTCCGTCGCCCAGGGGGCTCTGAATCAGCCCCAGCATTTT.

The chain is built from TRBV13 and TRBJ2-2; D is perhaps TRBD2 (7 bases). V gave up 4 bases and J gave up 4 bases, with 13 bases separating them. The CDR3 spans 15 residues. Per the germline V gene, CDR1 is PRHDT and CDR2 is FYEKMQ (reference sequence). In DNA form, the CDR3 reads TGTGCCAGCAGCTCACAGGGAGGGAGCACCGGGGAGCTGTTTTTT. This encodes CASSSQGGSTGELFF.

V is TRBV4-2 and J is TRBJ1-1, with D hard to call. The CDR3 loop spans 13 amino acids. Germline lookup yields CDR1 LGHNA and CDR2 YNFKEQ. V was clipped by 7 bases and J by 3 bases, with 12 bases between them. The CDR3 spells CASTKVSDTEAFF. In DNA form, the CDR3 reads TGTGCCAGCACAAAGGTCAGTGACACTGAAGCTTTCTTT.

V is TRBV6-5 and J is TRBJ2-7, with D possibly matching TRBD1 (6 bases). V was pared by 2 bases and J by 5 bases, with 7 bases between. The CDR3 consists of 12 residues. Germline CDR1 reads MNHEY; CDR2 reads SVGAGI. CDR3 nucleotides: TGTGCCAGCAGTTACGGGACAAACGAGCAGTACTTC. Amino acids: CASSYGTNEQYF.

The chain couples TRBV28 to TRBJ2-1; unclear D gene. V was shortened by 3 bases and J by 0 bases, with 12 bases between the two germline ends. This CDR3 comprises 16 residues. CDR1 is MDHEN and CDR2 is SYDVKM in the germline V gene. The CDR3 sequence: CASSFQEWSSYNEQFF. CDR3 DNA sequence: TGTGCCAGCAGTTTTCAGGAGTGGAGCTCCTACAATGAGCAGTTCTTC. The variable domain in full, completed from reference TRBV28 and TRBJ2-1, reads DVKVTQSSRYLVKRTGEKVFLECVQDMDHENMFWYRQDPGLGLRLIYFSYDVKMKEKGDIPEGYSVSREKKERFSLILESASTNQTSMYLCASSFQEWSSYNEQFFGPGTRLTVL.

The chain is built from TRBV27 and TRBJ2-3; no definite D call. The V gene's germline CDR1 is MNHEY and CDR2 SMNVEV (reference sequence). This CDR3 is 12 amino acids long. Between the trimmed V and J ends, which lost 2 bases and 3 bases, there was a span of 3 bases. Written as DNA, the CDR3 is TGTGCCAGCAGTTTAGGGACAGATACGCAGTATTTT. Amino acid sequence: CASSLGTDTQYF.

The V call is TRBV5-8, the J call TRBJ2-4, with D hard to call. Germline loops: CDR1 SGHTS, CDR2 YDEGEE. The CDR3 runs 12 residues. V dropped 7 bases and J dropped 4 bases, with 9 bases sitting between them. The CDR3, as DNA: TGTGCCAGCTCCCAAGCTAAAAACATTCAGTACTTC. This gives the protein CASSQAKNIQYF.

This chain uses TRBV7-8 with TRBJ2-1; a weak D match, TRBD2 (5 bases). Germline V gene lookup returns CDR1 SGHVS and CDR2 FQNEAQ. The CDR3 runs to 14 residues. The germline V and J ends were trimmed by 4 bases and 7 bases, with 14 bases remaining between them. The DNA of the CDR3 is TGTGCCAGCAGCTGGACCGGGCCGGGGAATGAGCAGTTCTTC. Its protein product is CASSWTGPGNEQFF.

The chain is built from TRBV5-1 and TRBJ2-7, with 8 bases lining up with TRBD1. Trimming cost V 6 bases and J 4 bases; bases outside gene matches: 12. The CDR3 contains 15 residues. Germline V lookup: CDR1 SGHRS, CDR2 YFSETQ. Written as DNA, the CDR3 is TGCGCCAGCACCCCATGGGGGACAGGAGCTTACGAGCAGTACTTC. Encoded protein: CASTPWGTGAYEQYF. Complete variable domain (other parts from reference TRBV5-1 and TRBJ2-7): KAGVTQTPRYLIKTRGQQVTLSCSPISGHRSVSWYQQTPGQGLQFLFEYFSETQRNKGNFPGRFSGRQFSNSRSEMNVSTLELGDSALYLCASTPWGTGAYEQYFGPGTRLTVT.

In DNA form, the CDR3 reads TGTGCCAGCAGTTACTCCAGGGGGGGGGATGATGAAGCTTTCTTT. Its protein is CASSYSRGGDDEAFF. J is TRBJ1-1 and V is TRBV6-6; 7 nucleotides match TRBD1. This CDR3 is 15 amino acids long. Trimming removed 0 bases from V and 7 bases from J; junction bases left unmatched: 8. Germline V lookup: CDR1 MNHNY, CDR2 SVGAGI (reference sequence).

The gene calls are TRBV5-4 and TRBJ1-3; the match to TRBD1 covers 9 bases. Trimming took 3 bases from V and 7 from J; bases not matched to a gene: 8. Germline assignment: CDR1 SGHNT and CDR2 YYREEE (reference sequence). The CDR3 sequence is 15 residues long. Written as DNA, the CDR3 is TGTGCCAGCAGCTACAGGGGGCTGGGAAGGAACACCATATATTTT. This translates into CASSYRGLGRNTIYF.

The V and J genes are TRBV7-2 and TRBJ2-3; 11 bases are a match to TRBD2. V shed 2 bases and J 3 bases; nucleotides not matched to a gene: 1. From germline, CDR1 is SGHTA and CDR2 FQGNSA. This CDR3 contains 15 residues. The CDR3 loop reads CASSLRLAGTDTQYF. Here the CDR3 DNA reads TGTGCCAGCAGCTTACGACTAGCGGGGACAGATACGCAGTATTTT.

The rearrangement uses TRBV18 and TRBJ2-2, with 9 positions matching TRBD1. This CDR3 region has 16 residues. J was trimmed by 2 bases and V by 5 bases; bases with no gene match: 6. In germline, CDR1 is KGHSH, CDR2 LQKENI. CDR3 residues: CASSATGGVNTGELFF. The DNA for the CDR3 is TGTGCCAGCTCAGCCACAGGGGGCGTTAACACCGGGGAGCTGTTTTTT.

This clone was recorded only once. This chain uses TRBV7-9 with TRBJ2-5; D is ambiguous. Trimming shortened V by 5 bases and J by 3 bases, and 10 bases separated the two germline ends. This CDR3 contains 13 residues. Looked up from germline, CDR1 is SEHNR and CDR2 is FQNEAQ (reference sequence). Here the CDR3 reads CASSPAREETQYF. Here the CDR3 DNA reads TGTGCCAGCAGCCCCGCGCGAGAAGAGACCCAGTACTTC.